The present entry profiles one T cell receptor (beta chain) with its context. This clonotype has a handful of counts. What antigen it recognizes has not been identified. No base-level quality is on record; no much larger clone is a single base apart. Donors were a few dozen systemically healthy Caucasian individuals from Russia aged roughly 6 to 90 years. Ten milliliters of peripheral blood were drawn from each donor into EDTA-treated Vacutainer tubes. Ficoll-Paque density-gradient centrifugation was used to isolate PBMCs, with at least 7 million per sample. Trizol reagent was used to extract total RNA from PBMCs, with at least 5.5 micrograms per sample. For every donor, an aliquot of PBMCs went through flow cytometry to measure the percentages of naive CD45RAhigh/CD27high T cells. Trimming removed 0 bases from V and 5 bases from J; the gene matches leave 15 bases unexplained. The CDR3 sequence holds 18 residues, the cysteine and phenylalanine included. Of the read, only the CDR3 DNA is kept; its 54 bases are in frame from base 1. The germline V gene provides CDR1 SGHDN and CDR2 FVKESK.

Libraries were made using 5' RACE. For sequencing, an Illumina HiSeq 2500 was employed. A second 7 to 11 cycle PCR used a sample-barcoded 5' primer and a J-beta primer mix. Each TCR beta cDNA molecule received a unique molecular identifier from a template-switch 5' adaptor carrying 12 random nucleotides. Each sample yielded at least 3 million CDR3-containing paired-end reads. The Mint cDNA synthesis kit, primed by a TRBC-specific oligonucleotide, was used to synthesize first-strand cDNA from all RNA. After uracil-DNA glycosylase treatment, a first 18-cycle PCR used universal primers M1SS and BC2_uni_R on all cDNA. The original methods were these. For normalization, 1 million high-quality reads were randomly selected from each sample, with every read carrying a distinct molecular identifier. Reads sharing molecular identifiers were discarded rather than binned into consensus sequences. MiTCR, set to a Q25 quality threshold and the strictest error-elimination algorithm, was used for CDR3 identification, clonotype clustering and error correction. A nonparametric unseen species model with Euler transformation was used to estimate a lower bound on total TCR beta diversity. TCRdb took the public reads, trimmed them with fastp at Q25, ran MiXCR for clone calling and kept in-frame beta chains. Every CDR3 protein is listed once, alongside the most common genes and DNA of its rows. TCRdb's processing, not the authors', yielded these V and J calls. This sample holds some 1,500,000 distinct CDR3 sequences; approximately 39% were observed only once. The ten biggest clones cover 4% of the sample.

This sample was taken from a study of blood T cells in healthy people across ages (dated by TCRdb to between 2014 and 2017). At the level of the whole study: In model experiments, template switching captured about one uniquely barcoded TCR beta cDNA molecule for every two T cells. Using deep sequencing normalized with unique cDNA molecular identifiers, the study measured how TCR beta repertoire diversity changes with age. Four age groups were formed from the donors: young (average about 15 years), middle-aged (approximately 42), aged (62) and long-lived (around 82). To avoid experimental bias, donors of different ages were distributed randomly across sequencing lanes. Using the same blood draw, the study looked at two additional independent replicas of 1 million unique cDNA reads for two donors, one aged 18 to 30 and the other aged 80 or older. Paper-wide results and their limitations: The CMV infection status of donors was not known, potentially confounding age-related changes in expanded clonotypes. Bulk unsorted PBMC profiling prevented conclusive comparison of naive and antigen-experienced compartments. Estimates of total diversity based on one million sequenced T cells were regarded as lower bounds and as underestimates. Observed TCR beta diversity per million T cells fell roughly linearly with age, and a significant reduction was already apparent by age roughly 40. The percentage of naive T cells measured by flow cytometry correlated strongly with observed TCR beta diversity. Compared with the aged group, more naive CD4+ T cells, fewer expanded clones and increased TCR diversity were shown by the long-lived group, suggesting age selection.

Here the chain combines TRBV14 and TRBJ2-7; TRBD1 lines up with 8 middle nucleotides. The TCR comes from a woman younger than 35 in good health. The sequenced sample consisted of blood. The DNA is TGTGCCAGCAGCCAAGAAGATGACACCAAGGGACAGGAGCACGAGCAGTACTTC. This codes for CASSQEDDTKGQEHEQYF.